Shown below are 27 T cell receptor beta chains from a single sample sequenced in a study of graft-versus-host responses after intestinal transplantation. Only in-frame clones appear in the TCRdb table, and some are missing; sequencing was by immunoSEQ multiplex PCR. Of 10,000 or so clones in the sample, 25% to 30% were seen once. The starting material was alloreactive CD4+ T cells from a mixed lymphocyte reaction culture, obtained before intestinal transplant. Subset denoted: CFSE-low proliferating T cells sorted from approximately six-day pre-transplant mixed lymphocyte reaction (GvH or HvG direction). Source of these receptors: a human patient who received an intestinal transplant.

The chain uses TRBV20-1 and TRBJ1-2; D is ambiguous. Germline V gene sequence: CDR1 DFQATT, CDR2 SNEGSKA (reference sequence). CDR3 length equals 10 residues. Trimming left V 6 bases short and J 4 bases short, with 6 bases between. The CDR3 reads CSAPFYGYTF. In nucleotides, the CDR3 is TGCAGTGCGCCATTCTATGGCTACACCTTC.

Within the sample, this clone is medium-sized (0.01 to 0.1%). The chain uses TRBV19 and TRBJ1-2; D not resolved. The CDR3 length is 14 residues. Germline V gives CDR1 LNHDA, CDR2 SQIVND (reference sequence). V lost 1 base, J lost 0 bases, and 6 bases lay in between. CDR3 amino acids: CASSIVGSNYGYTF. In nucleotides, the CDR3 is TGTGCCAGTAGTATAGTCGGATCTAACTATGGCTACACCTTC.

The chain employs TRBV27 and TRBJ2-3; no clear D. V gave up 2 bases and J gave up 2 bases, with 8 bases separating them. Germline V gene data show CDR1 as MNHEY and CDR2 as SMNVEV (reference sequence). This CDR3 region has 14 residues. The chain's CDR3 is CASSLVGPTDTQYF. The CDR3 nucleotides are TGTGCCAGCAGTTTAGTCGGGCCCACAGATACGCAGTATTTT.

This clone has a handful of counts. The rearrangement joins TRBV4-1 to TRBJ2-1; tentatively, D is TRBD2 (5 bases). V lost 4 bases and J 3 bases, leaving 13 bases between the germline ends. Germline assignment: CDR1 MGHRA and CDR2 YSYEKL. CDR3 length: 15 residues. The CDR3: CASSPVGLGYNEQFF. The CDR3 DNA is TGCGCCAGCAGCCCCGTAGGACTCGGCTACAATGAGCAGTTCTTC.

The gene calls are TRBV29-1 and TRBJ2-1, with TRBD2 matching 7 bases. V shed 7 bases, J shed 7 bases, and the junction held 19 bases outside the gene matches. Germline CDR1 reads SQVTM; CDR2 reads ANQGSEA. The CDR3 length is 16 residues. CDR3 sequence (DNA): TGCAGCGCCGAACTAACTGGACTAGGCTATTTTAATGAGCAGTTCTTC. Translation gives CSAELTGLGYFNEQFF.

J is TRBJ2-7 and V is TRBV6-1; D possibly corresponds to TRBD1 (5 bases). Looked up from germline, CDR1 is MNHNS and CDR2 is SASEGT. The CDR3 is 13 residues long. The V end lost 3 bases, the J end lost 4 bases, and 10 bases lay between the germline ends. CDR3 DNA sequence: TGTGCCAGCAGTGATTGGGGCGGATACGAGCAGTACTTC. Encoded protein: CASSDWGGYEQYF.

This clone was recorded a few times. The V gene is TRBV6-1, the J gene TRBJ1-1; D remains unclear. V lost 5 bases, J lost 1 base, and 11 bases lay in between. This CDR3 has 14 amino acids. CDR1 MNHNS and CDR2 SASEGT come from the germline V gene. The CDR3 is CASSYSLSNTEAFF. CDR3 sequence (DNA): TGTGCCAGCAGTTATTCTCTGTCGAACACTGAAGCTTTCTTT.

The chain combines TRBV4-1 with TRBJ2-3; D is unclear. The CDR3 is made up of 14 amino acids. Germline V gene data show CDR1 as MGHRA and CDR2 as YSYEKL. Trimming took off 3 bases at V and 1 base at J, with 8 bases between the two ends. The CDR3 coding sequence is TGCGCCAGCAGCCATGGTGGGGGCACAGATACGCAGTATTTT. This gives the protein CASSHGGGTDTQYF.

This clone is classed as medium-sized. DNA for the CDR3: TGTGCCAGCAGTTTATGGGCCGGGGACCAATACAATGAGCAGTTCTTC. This sequence encodes CASSLWAGDQYNEQFF. This sequence joins TRBV27 and TRBJ2-1, with D perhaps matching TRBD1 or TRBD2 (5 bases each). Germline CDR1 MNHEY, CDR2 SMNVEV (reference sequence). CDR3 size: 16 residues. V lost 1 base and J lost 4, with 14 bases in between.

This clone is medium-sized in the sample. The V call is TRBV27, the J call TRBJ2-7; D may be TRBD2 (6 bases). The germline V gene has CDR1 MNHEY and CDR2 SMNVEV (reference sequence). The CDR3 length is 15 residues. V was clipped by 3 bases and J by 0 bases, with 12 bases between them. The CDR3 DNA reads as TGTGCCAGCAGTTTCGGGGACTCCAGCTCCTACGAGCAGTACTTC. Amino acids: CASSFGDSSSYEQYF.

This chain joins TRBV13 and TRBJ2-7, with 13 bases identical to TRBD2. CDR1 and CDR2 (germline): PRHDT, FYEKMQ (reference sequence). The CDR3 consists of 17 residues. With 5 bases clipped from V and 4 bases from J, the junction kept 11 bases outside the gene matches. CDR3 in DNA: TGTGCCAGCAGCGGGACTAGCGGGACCAGCTTCCCTTACGAGCAGTACTTC. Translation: CASSGTSGTSFPYEQYF.

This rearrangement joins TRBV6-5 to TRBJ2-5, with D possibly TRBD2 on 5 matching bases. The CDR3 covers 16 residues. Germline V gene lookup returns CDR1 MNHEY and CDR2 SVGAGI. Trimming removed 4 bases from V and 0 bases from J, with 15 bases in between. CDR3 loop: CASSFGERPYQETQYF. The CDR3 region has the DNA TGTGCCAGCAGTTTCGGGGAGCGTCCGTACCAAGAGACCCAGTACTTC.

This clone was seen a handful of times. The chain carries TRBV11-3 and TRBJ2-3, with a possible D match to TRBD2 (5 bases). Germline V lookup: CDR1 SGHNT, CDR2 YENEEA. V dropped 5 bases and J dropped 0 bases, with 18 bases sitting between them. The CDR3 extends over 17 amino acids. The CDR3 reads CASSAYSGTTSTDTQYF. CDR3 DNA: TGTGCCAGCAGCGCATACAGCGGAACTACTAGCACAGATACGCAGTATTTT.

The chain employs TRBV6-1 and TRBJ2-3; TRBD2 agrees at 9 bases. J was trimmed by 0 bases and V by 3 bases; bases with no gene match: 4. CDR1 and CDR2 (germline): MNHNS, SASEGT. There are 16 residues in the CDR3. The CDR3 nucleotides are TGTGCCAGCAGTGACTTAGCGGGAGAAAGCACAGATACGCAGTATTTT. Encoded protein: CASSDLAGESTDTQYF.

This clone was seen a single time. Here the CDR3 reads CASSQNPRGPEETQYF. DNA for the CDR3: TGTGCCAGCAGCCAAAATCCCAGGGGACCGGAGGAGACCCAGTACTTC. V usage is TRBV7-9 and J usage is TRBJ2-5; TRBD1 might be the D (6 bases). This CDR3 is built from 16 residues. Per the germline V gene, CDR1 is SEHNR and CDR2 is FQNEAQ (reference sequence). V lost 5 bases, J lost 5 bases, and 21 bases lay in between.

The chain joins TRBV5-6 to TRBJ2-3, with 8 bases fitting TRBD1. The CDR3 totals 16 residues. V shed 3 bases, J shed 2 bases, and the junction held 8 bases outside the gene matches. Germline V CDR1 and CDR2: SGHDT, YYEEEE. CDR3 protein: CASSSPGQGFTDTQYF. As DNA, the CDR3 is TGTGCCAGCAGCTCCCCCGGACAGGGATTCACAGATACGCAGTATTTT.

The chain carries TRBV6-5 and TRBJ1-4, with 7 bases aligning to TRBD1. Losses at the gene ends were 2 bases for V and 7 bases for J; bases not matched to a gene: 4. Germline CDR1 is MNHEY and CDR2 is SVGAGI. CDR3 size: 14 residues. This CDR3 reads CASSYTGTAEKLFF. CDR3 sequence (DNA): TGTGCCAGCAGTTACACCGGGACAGCTGAAAAACTGTTTTTT.

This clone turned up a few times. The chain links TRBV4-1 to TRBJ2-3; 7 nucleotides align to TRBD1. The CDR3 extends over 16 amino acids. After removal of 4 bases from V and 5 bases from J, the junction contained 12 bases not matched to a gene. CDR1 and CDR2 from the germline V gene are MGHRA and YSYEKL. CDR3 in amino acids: CASSLLGQAAGDTQYF. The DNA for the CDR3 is TGCGCCAGCAGCCTCTTAGGACAGGCAGCTGGAGATACGCAGTATTTT.

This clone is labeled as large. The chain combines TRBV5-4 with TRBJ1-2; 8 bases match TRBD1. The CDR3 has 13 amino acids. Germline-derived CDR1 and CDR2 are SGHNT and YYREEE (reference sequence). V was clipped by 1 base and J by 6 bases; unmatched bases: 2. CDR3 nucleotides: TGTGCCAGCAGCTTGCAGGGGGCGAATGGCTACACCTTC. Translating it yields CASSLQGANGYTF.

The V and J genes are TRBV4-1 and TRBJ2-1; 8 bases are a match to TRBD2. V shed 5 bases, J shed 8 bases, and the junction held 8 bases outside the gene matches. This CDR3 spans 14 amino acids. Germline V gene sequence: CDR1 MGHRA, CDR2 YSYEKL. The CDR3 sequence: CASSTGGFQDEQFF. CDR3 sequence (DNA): TGCGCCAGCAGCACGGGAGGGTTCCAGGATGAGCAGTTCTTC.

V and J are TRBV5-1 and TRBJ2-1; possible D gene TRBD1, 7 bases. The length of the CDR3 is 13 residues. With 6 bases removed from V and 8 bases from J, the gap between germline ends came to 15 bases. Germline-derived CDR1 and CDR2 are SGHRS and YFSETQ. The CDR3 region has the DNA TGCGCCAGCAACCCAGGGGGGTGGGATGAGCAGTTCTTC. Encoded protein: CASNPGGWDEQFF.

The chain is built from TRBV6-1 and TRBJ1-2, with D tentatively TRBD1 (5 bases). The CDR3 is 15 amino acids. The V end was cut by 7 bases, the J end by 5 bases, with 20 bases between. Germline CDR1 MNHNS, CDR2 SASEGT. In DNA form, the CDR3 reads TGTGCCAGCACCCTAACAATCCAGGGTGGATATGGCTACACCTTC. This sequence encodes CASTLTIQGGYGYTF.

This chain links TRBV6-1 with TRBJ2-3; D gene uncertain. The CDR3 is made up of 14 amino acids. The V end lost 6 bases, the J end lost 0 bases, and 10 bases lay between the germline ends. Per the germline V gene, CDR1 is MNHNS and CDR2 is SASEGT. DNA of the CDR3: TGTGCCAGCAGGGTTCTAGGGAGCACAGATACGCAGTATTTT. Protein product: CASRVLGSTDTQYF.

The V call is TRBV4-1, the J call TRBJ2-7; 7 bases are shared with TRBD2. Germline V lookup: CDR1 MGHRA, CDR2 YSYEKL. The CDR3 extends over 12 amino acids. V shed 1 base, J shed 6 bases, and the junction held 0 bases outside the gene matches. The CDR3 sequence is CASSQGGSEQYF. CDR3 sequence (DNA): TGCGCCAGCAGCCAAGGCGGGAGCGAGCAGTACTTC.

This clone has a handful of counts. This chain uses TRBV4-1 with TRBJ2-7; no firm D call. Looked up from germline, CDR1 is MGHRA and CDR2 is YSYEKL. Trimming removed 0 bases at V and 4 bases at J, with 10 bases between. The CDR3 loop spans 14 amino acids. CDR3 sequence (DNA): TGCGCCAGCAGCCAAGACTTGTTAGGATACGAGCAGTACTTC. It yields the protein CASSQDLLGYEQYF.

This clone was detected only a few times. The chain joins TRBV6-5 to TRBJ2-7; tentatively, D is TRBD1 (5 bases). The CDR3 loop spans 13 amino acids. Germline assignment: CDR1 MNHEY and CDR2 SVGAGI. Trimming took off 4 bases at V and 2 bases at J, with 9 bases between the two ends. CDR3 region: CASSLGLPYEQYF. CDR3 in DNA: TGTGCCAGCAGTTTGGGGCTCCCCTACGAGCAGTACTTC.

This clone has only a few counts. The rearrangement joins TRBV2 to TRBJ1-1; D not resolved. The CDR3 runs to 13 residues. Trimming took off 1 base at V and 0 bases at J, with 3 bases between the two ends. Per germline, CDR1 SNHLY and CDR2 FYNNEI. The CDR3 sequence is CASSEGLNTEAFF. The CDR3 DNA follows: TGTGCCAGCAGTGAAGGCCTGAACACTGAAGCTTTCTTT.